This T cell receptor beta chain was obtained from a study of blood T cell repertoires in COVID-19. The overall study: The samples span acute and convalescent COVID-19 from the United States, Italy and Spain. PBMCs, B-cell-depleted T cells, or T cells provided the cDNA or gDNA that made up the material.

Per the authors' pipeline: Researchers report that nucleated cell counts were estimated from reference gene primer amplification. Here immunoSEQ multiplex PCR was the method, and the copy in TCRdb shows in-frame clones only, minus some. V and J calls and clone size are copied from that table; D and trimming were computed from the DNA. This sample has 60,000 to 90,000 clones, with 73% found just once. CDR3 length equals 13 residues. With 3 bases removed from V and 5 bases from J, the gap between germline ends came to 7 bases. This sequence joins TRBV12-3 or TRBV12-4 and TRBJ2-2; perhaps TRBD2 as D (5 bases). The sequence derives from a man aged 60-69 years with acute or convalescent COVID-19. Sequenced: peripheral blood. The CDR3 bases are TGTGCCAGCAGTTTCGGGGATACCGGGGAGCTGTTTTTT. Translated, it gives CASSFGDTGELFF.